The T cell receptor (beta chain) described here comes from a study of blood T cells in healthy people across ages. The CDR3 contains 15 residues. V was shortened by 2 bases and J by 6 bases, with 14 bases between the two germline ends. Germline-derived CDR1 and CDR2 are LNHDA and SQIVND (reference sequence). As regards this clonotype: Its antigen remains unknown.

The authors ran a second PCR of 7 to 11 cycles using a sample-barcoded 5' primer and a J-beta primer mix. MiXCR was run by TCRdb on the 5' RACE reads, yielding one entry per CDR3 protein. The sample has 760,000 or so distinct CDR3 sequences; about 25% are singletons. General study findings and limits: Changes seen in expanded clonotypes were possibly confounded by donor CMV status left unknown.

The same specimen was also included in a second study, on T cells of mothers and their children.

The receptor comes from a boy between 5 and 17 years old in good health. The gene calls are TRBV19 and TRBJ2-1, with D possibly being TRBD2 (6 bases). Material for sequencing was blood. CDR3 DNA: TGTGCCAGTAGTATAACTCGGACGGGAGTCAATGAGCAGTTCTTC. The encoded protein is CASSITRTGVNEQFF.